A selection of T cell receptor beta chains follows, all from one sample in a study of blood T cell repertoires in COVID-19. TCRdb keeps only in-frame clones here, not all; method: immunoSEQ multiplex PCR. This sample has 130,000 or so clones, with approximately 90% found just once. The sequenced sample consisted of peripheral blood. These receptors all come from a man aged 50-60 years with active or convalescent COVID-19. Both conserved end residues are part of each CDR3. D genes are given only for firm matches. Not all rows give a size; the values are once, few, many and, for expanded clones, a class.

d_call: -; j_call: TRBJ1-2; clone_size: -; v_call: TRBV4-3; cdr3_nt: TGCGCCAGCAGTACGGGGGGCAACTATGGCTACACCTTC; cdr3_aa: CASSTGGNYGYTF
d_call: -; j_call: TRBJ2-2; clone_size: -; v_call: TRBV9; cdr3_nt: TGTGCCAGCAGCGTAGCTCCGACGACCCAGGGCACCGGGGAGCTGTTTTTT; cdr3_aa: CASSVAPTTQGTGELFF
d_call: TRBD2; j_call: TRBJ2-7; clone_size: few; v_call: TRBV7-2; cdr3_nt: TGTGCCAGCAGCCCAACTAGCGGACCCTACGAGCAGTACTTC; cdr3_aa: CASSPTSGPYEQYF
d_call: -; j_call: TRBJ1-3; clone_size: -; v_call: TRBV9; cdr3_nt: TGTGCCAGCAGCGCCGGGGGAGGTGGAAACACCATATATTTT; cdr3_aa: CASSAGGGGNTIYF
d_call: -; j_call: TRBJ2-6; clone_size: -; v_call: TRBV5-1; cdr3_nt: TGCGCCAGCAGCTTGGCTGCCCAGGTTTCCTCTGGGGCCAACGTCCTGACTTTC; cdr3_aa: CASSLAAQVSSGANVLTF
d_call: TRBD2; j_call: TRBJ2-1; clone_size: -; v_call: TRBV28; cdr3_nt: TGTGCCAGCAGTTTTATTGCTAGCGGGAAGTATGAGCAGTTCTTC; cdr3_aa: CASSFIASGKYEQFF
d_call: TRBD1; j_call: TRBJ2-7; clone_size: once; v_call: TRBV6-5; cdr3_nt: TGTGCCAGCAGGTACCTTCGGGACAGCAACTACGAGCAGTACTTC; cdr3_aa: CASRYLRDSNYEQYF
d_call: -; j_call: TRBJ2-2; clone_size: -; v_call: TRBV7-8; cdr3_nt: TGTGCCAGCAGCTTCAATGCTGGCGGGTGGGCCGGGGAGCTGTTTTTT; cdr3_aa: CASSFNAGGWAGELFF
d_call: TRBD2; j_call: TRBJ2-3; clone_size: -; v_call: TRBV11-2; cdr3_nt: TGTGCCAGCAGCTTAGGTAGTACTAGCGGGGGTACAGATACGCAGTATTTT; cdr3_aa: CASSLGSTSGGTDTQYF
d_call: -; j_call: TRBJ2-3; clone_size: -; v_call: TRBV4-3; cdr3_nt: TGCGCCAGCAGCCAAGACGTCGGGGAGGCGGATACGCAGTATTTT; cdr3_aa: CASSQDVGEADTQYF
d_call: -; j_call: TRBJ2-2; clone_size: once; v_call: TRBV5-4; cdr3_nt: TGTGCCAGCAGCCCCCCCAGGCGGGAAGGCACCGGGGAGCTGTTTTTT; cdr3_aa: CASSPPRREGTGELFF
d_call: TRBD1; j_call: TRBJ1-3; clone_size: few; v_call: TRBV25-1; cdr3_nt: TGTGCCAGCAGTGACGGCGGACAGGGACGAGGCTCTGGAAACACCATATATTTT; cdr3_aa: CASSDGGQGRGSGNTIYF
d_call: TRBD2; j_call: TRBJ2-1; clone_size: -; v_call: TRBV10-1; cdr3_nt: TGCGCCAGCAGTGATGAAGCGGGGGGGCCTTTCAATGAGCAGTTCTTC; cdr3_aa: CASSDEAGGPFNEQFF
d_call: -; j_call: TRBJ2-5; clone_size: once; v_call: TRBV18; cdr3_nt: TGTGCCAGCTCACCACGTGGGCAGATGGGAGAGACCCAGTACTTC; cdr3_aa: CASSPRGQMGETQYF
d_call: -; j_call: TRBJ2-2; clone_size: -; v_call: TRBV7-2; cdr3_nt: TGTGCCAGCAGCTTAGCTTCTTGGAACACCGGGGAGCTGTTTTTT; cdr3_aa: CASSLASWNTGELFF
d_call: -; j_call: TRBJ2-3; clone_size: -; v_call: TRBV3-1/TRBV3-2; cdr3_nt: TGTGCCAGCAGCCAAGAACGGGATGCTAGCACAGATACGCAGTATTTT; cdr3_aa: CASSQERDASTDTQYF
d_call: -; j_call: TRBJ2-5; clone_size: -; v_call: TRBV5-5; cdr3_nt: TGTGCCAGCAGCTTGGGTGGCGGGGACGAGGTAGAGACCCAGTACTTC; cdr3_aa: CASSLGGGDEVETQYF
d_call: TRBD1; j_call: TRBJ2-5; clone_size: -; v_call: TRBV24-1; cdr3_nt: TGTGCCACCAGTGATTTGGGGACAGGGCGGGAGACCCAGTACTTC; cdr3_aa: CATSDLGTGRETQYF
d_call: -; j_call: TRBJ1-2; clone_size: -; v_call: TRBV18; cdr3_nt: TGTGCCAGCTCACCGTCCAGGGGAGAGAGCTACACCTTC; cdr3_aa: CASSPSRGESYTF
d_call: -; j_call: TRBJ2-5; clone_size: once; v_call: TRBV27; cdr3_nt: TGTGCCAGCAGTTCTCCAGAGACCCAGTACTTC; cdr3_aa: CASSSPETQYF
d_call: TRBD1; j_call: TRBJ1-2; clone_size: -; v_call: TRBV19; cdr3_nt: TGTGCCAGTACCGTACAGGGGAGCTATGGCTACACCTTC; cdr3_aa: CASTVQGSYGYTF
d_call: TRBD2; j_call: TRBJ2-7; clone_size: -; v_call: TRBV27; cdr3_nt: TGTGCCAGCACCCCTATCCCCACCGGGACTAGAGGGTACGAGCAGTACTTC; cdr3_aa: CASTPIPTGTRGYEQYF
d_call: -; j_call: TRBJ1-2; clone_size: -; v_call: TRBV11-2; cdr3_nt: TGTGCCAGCAGCTCGTTGCGGCGTGCCTATGGCTACACCTTC; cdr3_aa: CASSSLRRAYGYTF
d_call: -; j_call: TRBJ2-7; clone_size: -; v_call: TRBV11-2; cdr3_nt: TGTGCCAGCAGCCGTGATTATTTTCAGGGGCCCTCCTACGAGCAGTACTTC; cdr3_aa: CASSRDYFQGPSYEQYF
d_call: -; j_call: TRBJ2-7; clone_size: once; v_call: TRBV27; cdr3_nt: TGTGCCAGCAGTTTAGGGGGGTTCGACGAGCAGTACTTC; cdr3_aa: CASSLGGFDEQYF
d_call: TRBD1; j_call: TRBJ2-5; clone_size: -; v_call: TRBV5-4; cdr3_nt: TGTGCCAGCAGCAGGAGAATGGGGACAGAAATACAAGAGACCCAGTACTTC; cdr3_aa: CASSRRMGTEIQETQYF
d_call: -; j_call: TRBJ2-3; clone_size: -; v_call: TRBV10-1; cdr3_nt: TGCGCCAGCAGTGAGGGCTTTGCGAGCGGAGATACGCAGTATTTT; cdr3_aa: CASSEGFASGDTQYF
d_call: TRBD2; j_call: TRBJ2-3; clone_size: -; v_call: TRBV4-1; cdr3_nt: TGCGCCAGCAGCCACGTTGGGACTAGCGGGAGGGAGGCAGATACGCAGTATTTT; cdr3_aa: CASSHVGTSGREADTQYF
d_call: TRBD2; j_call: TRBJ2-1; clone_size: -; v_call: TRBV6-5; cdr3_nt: TGTGCCAGCATAGCGGGAGCAGGTAATGAGCAGTTCTTC; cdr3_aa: CASIAGAGNEQFF
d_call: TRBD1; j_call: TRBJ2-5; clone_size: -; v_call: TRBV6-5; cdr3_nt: TGTGCCAGCAGGCTGGACAGGCCTGGGGAGACCCAGTACTTC; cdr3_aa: CASRLDRPGETQYF
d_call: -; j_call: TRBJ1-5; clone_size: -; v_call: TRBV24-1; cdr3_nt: TGTGCCCCTACCCTAAGAACAGGGTCCCAGCCCCAGCATTTT; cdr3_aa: CAPTLRTGSQPQHF
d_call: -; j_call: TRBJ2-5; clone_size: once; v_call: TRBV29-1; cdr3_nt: TGCAGCGTACCGGGACTCTCTGGGGAGACCCAGTACTTC; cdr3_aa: CSVPGLSGETQYF
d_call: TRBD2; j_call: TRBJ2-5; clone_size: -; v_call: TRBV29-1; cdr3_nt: TGCAGCGTCACTAGCGGGGGGGGTTCTGAGACCCAGTACTTC; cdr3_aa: CSVTSGGGSETQYF
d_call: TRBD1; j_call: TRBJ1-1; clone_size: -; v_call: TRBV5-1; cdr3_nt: TGCGCCAGCAGCTCCGGACAGGGGAACACTGAAGCTTTCTTT; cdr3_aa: CASSSGQGNTEAFF
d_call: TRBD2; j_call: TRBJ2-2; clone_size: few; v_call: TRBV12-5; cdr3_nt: TGTGCTAGTGGTTTGGTGCGTCGGACTAGCGGGGGGGCTAGTCCCACCGGGGAGCTGTTTTTT; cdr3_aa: CASGLVRRTSGGASPTGELFF
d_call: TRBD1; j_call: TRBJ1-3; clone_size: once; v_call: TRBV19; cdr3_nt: TGTGCCAGTAGTATGGAGGGGGCCATCTCTGGAAACACCATATATTTT; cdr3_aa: CASSMEGAISGNTIYF